This T cell receptor beta chain was retrieved from a study of T cells after yellow fever vaccination. Germline values: CDR1 SQVTM, CDR2 ANQGSEA. Between the trimmed V and J ends, which lost 7 bases and 5 bases, there was a span of 17 bases. This CDR3 has 13 residues. In TCRdb, the 5' RACE reads were re-called with MiXCR into one record per CDR3 protein. The sample has around 300,000 distinct CDR3 sequences, around 4.5% seen once; the top ten hold approximately 19%. A few counts support this clonotype. This specimen was PBMCs, taken 15 days after the yellow fever booster vaccination. V is TRBV29-1 and J is TRBJ1-1; weak D call: TRBD1 (5 bases). This receptor was identified in a man aged 18-30 years who received the YFV17D yellow fever vaccine. CDR3 loop: CSGRDGSWTEAFF. The CDR3 DNA is TGCAGCGGGAGGGACGGGAGTTGGACTGAAGCTTTCTTT.